This T cell receptor beta chain was found in a study of CD4+ T cells in melanoma. Whole-study results and caveats: A reported correlation linked neoantigen-specific CD4+ T cells to CD8+, macrophage and B cell function. Reportedly, melanoma neoantigen-specific CD4+ T cells showed varied differentiation states.

Note on this clone: Its antigen is unknown.

Some clones are missing from TCRdb's copy, which holds only in-frame ones; the method was immunoSEQ multiplex PCR. The data show nearly 50,000 clones, with approximately 92% seen just once and about 12% held by the top ten. Trimming removed 10 bases from V and 10 bases from J, with 11 bases in between. The CDR3 covers 11 residues. This sequence was found in a human donor with melanoma. The sequencing input was peripheral blood. V usage is TRBV23-1 and J usage is TRBJ1-6, with D possibly being TRBD1 (5 bases). TRBV23-1 is an ORF for which the function is uncertain. The DNA of the CDR3 is TGCGCCACCCCGGGGGGGTCACCCCTCCACTTT. Protein product: CATPGGSPLHF.